This record covers a single TCR beta chain. Its specificity is not known. The table came from immunoSEQ multiplex PCR; TCRdb's copy has only in-frame clones and leaves some out. The repertoire holds tens of thousands of clones, with about 93% as singletons. The data originate from a study of untreated major depressive disorder. Study-wide findings and caveats: All top five TRBV05-01 clones per subject were private clones.

Roughly 30 ml of peripheral blood was collected per donor. The CDR3 length is 18 residues. The V gene lost 3 bases and the J gene lost 3 bases, with 24 bases spanning the gap. Looked up from germline, CDR1 is LGHNA and CDR2 is YNFKEQ. The TCR was taken from a man aged 25-45 years in good health. Sequencing used CD4+ T cells from PBMCs. The chain is built from TRBV4-2 and TRBJ2-7; maybe TRBD1 (6 bases). CDR3 loop: CASSHGAYGVEGGYEQYF. CDR3 DNA sequence: TGTGCCAGCAGCCACGGGGCCTATGGCGTGGAAGGGGGCTACGAGCAGTACTTC.